What follows are 15 T cell receptor beta chains derived from one specimen sequenced in a study of beta chain features in type 1 diabetes. No antigen has been identified for these receptors. Sequenced material consisted of expressed TCRB transcripts (all of the isolated RNA was reverse transcribed). Profiling relied on immunoSEQ multiplex PCR, and the TCRdb table lists in-frame clones only, not all of them. In the table there are about 340,000 clones, approximately 13% of which are singletons. Notes on the study in general: Shortening that was moderate but significant affected the TCRB CDR3s of Type 1 diabetes patients in all four CD4+ subsets.

The sequenced sample consisted of naive CD4+ T cells from blood. The receptor source for this set is a woman aged 18-35 years with type 1 diabetes.

V is TRBV7-2 and J is TRBJ2-4, with 9 positions matching TRBD1. Germline lookup yields CDR1 SGHTA and CDR2 FQGNSA. The CDR3 is 15 amino acids. V shed 6 bases and J 0 bases; nucleotides not matched to a gene: 3. The CDR3 sequence: CASRGQGLAKNIQYF. CDR3 in DNA: TGTGCCAGCAGGGGACAGGGACTAGCCAAAAACATTCAGTACTTC.

This rearrangement joins TRBV5-1 to TRBJ2-1; a possible D gene is TRBD2 (6 bases). In germline, CDR1 is SGHRS, CDR2 YFSETQ. This CDR3 comprises 13 residues. Trimming took 4 bases from V and 4 from J, leaving 9 bases between them. CDR3 in DNA: TGCGCCAGCAGCCCCGGGACTTACAATGAGCAGTTCTTC. It translates to CASSPGTYNEQFF.

CDR3 in DNA: TGCAGTGCTAGCGGGTTCGGGGAGCTGTTTTTT. This encodes CSASGFGELFF. The chain has TRBV20-1 and TRBJ2-2; D is ambiguous. CDR1 DFQATT and CDR2 SNEGSKA come from the germline V gene (reference sequence). The germline V and J ends were trimmed by 3 bases and 7 bases, with 6 bases remaining between them. The CDR3 is made up of 11 amino acids.

The chain links TRBV6-1 to TRBJ1-1, with TRBD1 identical over 8 bases. Germline V gives CDR1 MNHNS, CDR2 SASEGT. After removal of 5 bases from V and 0 bases from J, the junction contained 2 bases not matched to a gene. CDR3 length: 14 residues. The CDR3 coding sequence is TGTGCCAGCAGTAGGACAGGGATGAACACTGAAGCTTTCTTT. Its protein product is CASSRTGMNTEAFF.

The chain is built from TRBV11-3 and TRBJ2-1; 8 bases align to TRBD2. Germline assignment: CDR1 SGHNT and CDR2 YENEEA. V shed 4 bases, J shed 2 bases, and the junction held 7 bases outside the gene matches. The CDR3 has 16 residues. The CDR3 coding sequence is TGTGCCAGCAGCTCCAGCAGCGGGAGAACCTACAATGAGCAGTTCTTC. It specifies CASSSSSGRTYNEQFF.

The chain is built from TRBV30 and TRBJ2-5; D is unclear. Germline loops: CDR1 GTSNPN, CDR2 SVGIG (reference sequence). The ends were cut back, 1 base at V and 1 base at J, with 4 bases in the middle. This CDR3 is built from 12 residues. The CDR3 coding sequence is TGTGCCTGGAGTGCCCTCCAAGAGACCCAGTACTTC. Protein: CAWSALQETQYF.

This clone came up a few times. V gene TRBV5-6 combines with J gene TRBJ1-1; TRBD1 agrees at 7 bases. The CDR3 is made up of 15 amino acids. Per germline, CDR1 SGHDT and CDR2 YYEEEE. J was trimmed by 5 bases and V by 2 bases; bases with no gene match: 9. CDR3 DNA: TGTGCCAGCAGCTTATACGACAGGGTGTGGACTGAAGCTTTCTTT. Translated: CASSLYDRVWTEAFF.

This CDR3 reads CASSDRNSVNTEAFF. The CDR3 coding sequence is TGTGCCAGCTCGGACAGGAATTCGGTCAACACTGAAGCTTTCTTT. V gene TRBV18 combines with J gene TRBJ1-1; 7 bases agree with TRBD1. The V and J ends lost 6 bases and 2 bases, in that order; junction bases with no gene match: 9. This CDR3 comprises 15 residues. In germline, CDR1 is KGHSH, CDR2 LQKENI. Filled out from reference TRBV18 and TRBJ1-1, the complete variable domain reads NAGVMQNPRHLVRRRGQEARLRCSPMKGHSHVYWYRQLPEEGLKFMVYLQKENIIDESGMPKERFSAEFPKEGPSILRIQQVVRGDSAAYFCASSDRNSVNTEAFFGQGTRLTVV.

This clone was counted only a few times. This chain connects TRBV18 to TRBJ2-7; D remains unclear. The length of the CDR3 is 12 residues. Germline V CDR1 and CDR2: KGHSH, LQKENI. The V end lost 0 bases, the J end lost 2 bases, and 2 bases lay between the germline ends. CDR3 sequence (DNA): TGTGCCAGCTCACCACCTACCTACGAGCAGTACTTC. It codes for CASSPPTYEQYF. The full variable domain, its missing parts supplied by reference TRBV18 and TRBJ2-7, is NAGVMQNPRHLVRRRGQEARLRCSPMKGHSHVYWYRQLPEEGLKFMVYLQKENIIDESGMPKERFSAEFPKEGPSILRIQQVVRGDSAAYFCASSPPTYEQYFGPGTRLTVT.

The chain recombines TRBV11-2 with TRBJ2-7, with TRBD2 matching 7 bases. Germline CDR1 is SGHAT and CDR2 is FQNNGV. The CDR3 spans 15 residues. Trimming cost V 1 base and J 6 bases; bases outside gene matches: 9. Written as DNA, the CDR3 is TGTGCCAGCAGCTTAGTTTCGGGGGGAGTCGGCGAGCAGTACTTC. It specifies CASSLVSGGVGEQYF.

V and J are TRBV6-5 and TRBJ2-7; the match to TRBD2 covers 7 bases. The junction had 6 bases not matched to a gene; V was cut back by 2 bases and J by 2 bases. This CDR3 has 15 residues. The germline CDR1 and CDR2 sequences are MNHEY and SVGAGI. The CDR3 region has the DNA TGTGCCAGCAGTTACCGTCCACGGGGGGCCTACGAGCAGTACTTC. It yields the protein CASSYRPRGAYEQYF.

This clone has more than one count but fewer than ten. The CDR3 sequence: CASSNRGGWGTEAFF. The CDR3 bases are TGTGCCAGTTCCAACCGGGGGGGCTGGGGCACTGAAGCTTTCTTT. The rearrangement links TRBV7-2 to TRBJ1-1, with D tentatively TRBD1 (6 bases). CDR3 length: 15 amino acids. Germline CDR1 and CDR2: SGHTA and FQGNSA. V gave up 9 bases and J gave up 4 bases, with 21 bases separating them.

The chain joins TRBV7-3 to TRBJ1-2, with D perhaps TRBD1 (5 bases). The CDR3 sequence is 13 residues long. V was cut by 4 bases and J by 8 bases, with 14 bases left in between. Per germline, CDR1 SGHTA and CDR2 FQGTGA. CDR3 region: CASSYGGNRGYTF. CDR3 DNA: TGTGCCAGCAGCTACGGGGGGAACAGGGGCTACACCTTC.

There are a few counts of this clone. This chain connects TRBV19 to TRBJ1-1; the D gene is possibly TRBD1 (5 bases). The V end lost 3 bases, the J end lost 5 bases, and 19 bases lay between the germline ends. In germline, CDR1 is LNHDA, CDR2 SQIVND (reference sequence). This CDR3 is built from 16 residues. The CDR3 DNA sequence: TGTGCCAGTAGTATGTTTGGGGCCAGGGCAGGAACTGAAGCTTTCTTT. Translating it yields CASSMFGARAGTEAFF. The full variable domain, in which reference TRBV19 and TRBJ1-1 provide the parts outside the CDR3, is DGGITQSPKYLFRKEGQNVTLSCEQNLNHDAMYWYRQDPGQGLRLIYYSQIVNDFQKGDIAEGYSVSREKKESFPLTVTSAQKNPTAFYLCASSMFGARAGTEAFFGQGTRLTVV.

A few counts support this clone. V is TRBV28 and J is TRBJ2-2, with D possibly TRBD2 on 5 matching bases. V was cut by 3 bases and J by 7 bases, with 9 bases left in between. From germline, CDR1 is MDHEN and CDR2 SYDVKM. The CDR3 is 13 residues long. Written as DNA, the CDR3 is TGTGCCAGCAGTTTCGGTGCGGGCGGGGAGCTGTTTTTT. Its protein product is CASSFGAGGELFF.